Below, 13 T cell receptor beta chains from the same sample are listed, as sequenced in a study of breast tumors, draining lymph nodes, adjacent tissues. TCRdb called the multiplex PCR reads again in MiXCR, with one record for every CDR3 protein. Altogether approximately 13,000 distinct CDR3 sequences are present, around 70% being singletons, with the ten largest covering about 40%. Source material: tumor-adjacent breast tissue. These receptor sequences come from a female donor with breast cancer. Some clones in this sample may be carry-over from other donors' samples.

J is TRBJ2-3 and V is TRBV24-1, with TRBD2 as a possible D gene (6 bases). The V and J ends lost 2 bases and 7 bases respectively, with 18 bases between them. Germline assignment: CDR1 KGHDR and CDR2 SFDVKD. The CDR3 loop spans 16 amino acids. CDR3 bases: TGTGCCACCAGTGATTCTGGGACTTCCTCCACCTATACGCAGTATTTT. This codes for CATSDSGTSSTYTQYF.

This sequence joins TRBV6-1 and TRBJ2-1; D not certain. This CDR3 has 13 residues. Germline assignment: CDR1 MNHNS and CDR2 SASEGT. V gave up 5 bases and J gave up 5 bases, with 10 bases separating them. CDR3 sequence: CASSNSLDNEQFF. The CDR3 nucleotides read TGTGCCAGCAGTAACAGCTTGGACAATGAGCAGTTCTTC.

This sequence joins TRBV19 and TRBJ2-1; D not certain. This CDR3 spans 13 amino acids. Germline V gene lookup returns CDR1 LNHDA and CDR2 SQIVND (reference sequence). Trimming stripped 5 bases from V and 0 bases from J, with 5 bases between. The CDR3 DNA follows: TGTGCCAGTAGTCCCAGCTCCTACAATGAGCAGTTCTTC. The encoded protein is CASSPSSYNEQFF.

The chain recombines TRBV7-9 with TRBJ2-7; 10 nucleotides agree with TRBD2. There are 15 residues in the CDR3. Germline CDR1 reads SEHNR; CDR2 reads FQNEAQ (reference sequence). Unmatched junction bases numbered 10, after V lost 6 bases and J lost 5 bases. This CDR3 reads CASSQIAGGRDEQYF. The CDR3 nucleotides are TGTGCCAGCAGTCAGATAGCGGGAGGAAGGGACGAGCAGTACTTC.

The chain links TRBV28 to TRBJ2-1, with 10 bases aligning to TRBD2. Losses at the gene ends were 1 base for V and 8 bases for J; bases not matched to a gene: 5. The CDR3 contains 15 residues. Germline CDR1 and CDR2: MDHEN and SYDVKM. For the CDR3, the DNA is TGTGCCAGCAGTTTATCTAGCGGGAGTAGCGATGAGCAGTTCTTC. Protein: CASSLSSGSSDEQFF.

The genes are TRBV6-6 and TRBJ2-3; 10 bases align to TRBD2. Looked up from germline, CDR1 is MNHNY and CDR2 is SVGAGI (reference sequence). Trimming at V came to 7 bases and at J to 6 bases, leaving 10 bases not matched to a gene. This CDR3 spans 15 amino acids. The CDR3 protein is CASTEAGGKGDTQYF. The DNA of the CDR3 is TGTGCCAGCACCGAAGCGGGAGGGAAGGGGGATACGCAGTATTTT.

The chain joins TRBV10-3 to TRBJ2-1, with D unresolved. Per the germline V gene, CDR1 is ENHRY and CDR2 is SYGVKD. This CDR3 spans 12 amino acids. With 2 bases removed from V and 10 bases from J, the gap between germline ends came to 9 bases. The CDR3 DNA is TGTGCCATCAGTGAGCGCCGGCGGGAGCAGTTCTTC. Translating it yields CAISERRREQFF.

This clonotype turned up a few times. The rearrangement uses TRBV20-1 and TRBJ1-6; the match to TRBD1 covers 7 bases. Germline V gene sequence: CDR1 DFQATT, CDR2 SNEGSKA (reference sequence). CDR3 length: 17 residues. Trimming took 2 bases from V and 10 from J; bases not matched to a gene: 17. In nucleotides, the CDR3 is TGCAGTGCTAGACCCCCCTTAAGACAGGGAGATTCCTCACCCCTCCACTTT. It yields the protein CSARPPLRQGDSSPLHF.

The chain uses TRBV7-2 and TRBJ2-1; 9 bases agree with TRBD1. The germline CDR1 and CDR2 sequences are SGHTA and FQGNSA. CDR3 size: 15 residues. The ends lost 5 bases at V and 8 bases at J; junction bases unmatched: 10. The CDR3 reads CASSPRDRAIHEQFF. The DNA for the CDR3 is TGTGCCAGCAGCCCACGGGACAGGGCTATCCATGAGCAGTTCTTC.

This clonotype was seen ten or more times. The V and J genes are TRBV11-3 and TRBJ1-4, with D perhaps TRBD1 (5 bases). Between the trimmed V and J ends, which lost 3 bases and 4 bases, there was a span of 15 bases. The CDR3 is 16 amino acids. Germline CDR1 SGHNT, CDR2 YENEEA. The CDR3 protein is CASSFSSDTFNEKLFF. The CDR3 coding sequence is TGTGCCAGCAGCTTCTCCTCGGACACTTTTAATGAAAAACTGTTTTTT.

V and J are TRBV12-3 or TRBV12-4 and TRBJ1-4; D unresolved. V was trimmed by 4 bases and J by 9 bases, leaving 9 bases between them. CDR3 length: 12 amino acids. The CDR3 loop is CASSSIYQKLFF. The CDR3 bases are TGTGCCAGCAGTTCCATTTATCAAAAACTGTTTTTT.

The chain combines TRBV20-1 with TRBJ2-5, with D perhaps assigned TRBD1 or TRBD2 (5 bases each). CDR1 is DFQATT and CDR2 is SNEGSKA in the germline V gene (reference sequence). Trimming took off 1 base at V and 5 bases at J, with 8 bases between the two ends. The CDR3 is 12 residues long. Written as DNA, the CDR3 is TGCAGTGCTAGAGCGGGACCCGAGACCCAGTACTTC. This sequence encodes CSARAGPETQYF.

The V gene is TRBV2, the J gene TRBJ2-3, with 8 bases matching TRBD2. V lost 7 bases and J lost 2; bases outside the gene matches: 5. This CDR3 spans 14 amino acids. Germline V lookup: CDR1 SNHLY, CDR2 FYNNEI. The chain's CDR3 is CASTRTSPTDTQYF. CDR3 bases: TGTGCCAGCACTAGGACTAGCCCCACAGATACGCAGTATTTT.